The entry below describes one TCR beta chain. The sample belongs to a study of T cell responses to AZD1222 COVID-19 vaccine. Trimming took 3 bases from V and 3 from J; bases not matched to a gene: 12. There are 18 residues in the CDR3. The germline gives CDR1 SGHNT, CDR2 YYREEE (reference sequence). TCRdb's table, derived via immunoSEQ multiplex PCR, lists solely in-frame clones and lacks some. The sample contains 56,000 or so clones, 88% of which appear only once. The source material was peripheral blood, sampled on day 0 of AZD1222 vaccination. V usage is TRBV5-4 and J usage is TRBJ2-3, with TRBD2 identical over 11 bases. The receptor was isolated from an adult in good health. CDR3 DNA: TGTGCCAGCAGCTCCGGTTTTAGCGGGAGGGCCGGAACAGATACGCAGTATTTT. It codes for CASSSGFSGRAGTDTQYF.